These 31 T cell receptor beta chains were sequenced from one sample in a study of shared clonotypes between healthy human individuals. Profiled with immunoSEQ multiplex PCR; TCRdb holds only in-frame clones, not every one. The data contain around 2.1 million clones, about 93% of them seen just once; the ten biggest clones take up about 1.8%. Naive CD8 cells lacked CD45RO and underwent positive selection for CCR7, leaving out terminally differentiated effector memory CD45RA+ cells. Sequencing input: naive CD8+ T cells from PBMCs. The receptors derive from a man younger than 35 in good health. Some clones in this sample may be carry-over from other donors' samples.

V usage is TRBV4-2 and J usage is TRBJ2-7, with 8 bases matching TRBD2. The CDR3 is 19 amino acids. V was pared by 0 bases and J by 3 bases, with 16 bases of the junction left unmatched. From germline, CDR1 is LGHNA and CDR2 YNFKEQ. This CDR3 is CASSQDPSGSGWKDYEQYF. CDR3 DNA: TGTGCCAGCAGCCAAGATCCAAGCGGGAGTGGGTGGAAGGACTACGAGCAGTACTTC.

The V gene is TRBV11-2, the J gene TRBJ2-5, with D unresolved. Per germline, CDR1 SGHAT and CDR2 FQNNGV. Trimming pared 4 bases from V and 3 bases from J, leaving 12 bases between. This CDR3 has 14 amino acids. The CDR3: CASSSPVAEETQYF. CDR3 sequence (DNA): TGTGCCAGCAGCTCCCCCGTTGCGGAAGAGACCCAGTACTTC.

A word on this clone: Other DNA sequences in the same sample also yield this CDR3. The chain is built from TRBV7-9 and TRBJ2-7; maybe TRBD1 (5 bases). This CDR3 has 12 amino acids. Trimming removed 3 bases from V and 4 bases from J, with 7 bases in between. Germline V gene lookup returns CDR1 SEHNR and CDR2 FQNEAQ (reference sequence). CDR3: CASSFQGYEQYF. The CDR3 DNA sequence: TGTGCCAGCAGCTTCCAGGGATACGAGCAGTACTTC.

V gene TRBV7-6 combines with J gene TRBJ2-4; no definite D call. CDR1 is SGHVS, CDR2 FNYEAQ, per germline. The V end was cut by 5 bases, the J end by 0 bases, with 20 bases between. The CDR3 extends over 18 amino acids. The CDR3 protein is CASSPAQRSLTAKNIQYF. In DNA, the CDR3 is TGTGCCAGCAGCCCGGCCCAGCGTTCCCTGACAGCCAAAAACATTCAGTACTTC.

This chain links TRBV19 with TRBJ2-1; the D gene could be TRBD1 or TRBD2 (5 bases each). The CDR3 is 15 residues long. V was clipped by 3 bases and J by 5 bases, with 14 bases between them. CDR1 is LNHDA and CDR2 is SQIVND in the germline V gene (reference sequence). DNA of the CDR3: TGTGCCAGTAGTATCGGGACCCTGCCCCACAATGAGCAGTTCTTC. Its protein product is CASSIGTLPHNEQFF. The complete variable domain, with remaining parts taken from reference TRBV19 and TRBJ2-1, reads DGGITQSPKYLFRKEGQNVTLSCEQNLNHDAMYWYRQDPGQGLRLIYYSQIVNDFQKGDIAEGYSVSREKKESFPLTVTSAQKNPTAFYLCASSIGTLPHNEQFFGPGTRLTVL.

The rearrangement uses TRBV7-3 and TRBJ2-1; perhaps TRBD1 as D (5 bases). The CDR3 has 16 amino acids. CDR1 and CDR2 (germline): SGHTA, FQGTGA. The germline V and J ends were trimmed by 2 bases and 0 bases, with 11 bases remaining between them. The DNA of the CDR3 is TGTGCCAGCAGCTTAGGGTACAGGAGCTCCTACAATGAGCAGTTCTTC. This encodes CASSLGYRSSYNEQFF.

The CDR3 DNA reads TGTGCCAGCAGCCCAGGGGCTAACTCTGGAAACACCATATATTTT. As protein: CASSPGANSGNTIYF. V is TRBV28 and J is TRBJ1-3; perhaps TRBD1 as D (6 bases). Between the trimmed V and J ends, which lost 6 bases and 0 bases, there was a span of 12 bases. CDR1 is MDHEN, CDR2 SYDVKM, per germline. The CDR3 spans 15 residues.

The chain recombines TRBV2 with TRBJ2-7; TRBD1 might be the D (6 bases). The CDR3 loop spans 15 amino acids. CDR1 and CDR2 from the germline V gene are SNHLY and FYNNEI. V lost 2 bases, J lost 2 bases, and 13 bases lay in between. CDR3 DNA: TGTGCCAGCAGTGAACAGGGGCACCGTACCTACGAGCAGTACTTC. Its translation: CASSEQGHRTYEQYF.

The rearrangement uses TRBV27 and TRBJ2-1, with 9 bases that match TRBD1. The V and J ends lost 4 bases and 7 bases, in that order; junction bases with no gene match: 11. The germline V gene encodes CDR1 MNHEY and CDR2 SMNVEV (reference sequence). The CDR3 runs 16 residues. The CDR3 here is CASSYRGLMLVNEQFF. For the CDR3, the DNA is TGTGCCAGCAGTTACAGGGGGCTCATGCTGGTAAATGAGCAGTTCTTC.

The genes are TRBV7-3 and TRBJ2-1; D may be TRBD1 or TRBD2 (5 bases each). The CDR3 sequence is 15 residues long. The germline V gene encodes CDR1 SGHTA and CDR2 FQGTGA. The ends were cut back, 1 base at V and 4 bases at J, with 11 bases in the middle. The chain's CDR3 is CASSLNPGSYNEQFF. CDR3 in DNA: TGTGCCAGCAGCTTAAATCCAGGGAGTTACAATGAGCAGTTCTTC. The full variable domain, rest sourced from reference TRBV7-3 and TRBJ2-1, is GAGVSQTPSNKVTEKGKYVELRCDPISGHTALYWYRQSLGQGPEFLIYFQGTGAADDSGLPNDRFFAVRPEGSVSTLKIQRTERGDSAVYLCASSLNPGSYNEQFFGPGTRLTVL.

The V and J genes are TRBV9 and TRBJ1-2; a weak D match, TRBD1 (6 bases). The CDR3 is 13 amino acids. With 3 bases removed from V and 2 bases from J, the gap between germline ends came to 8 bases. The germline CDR1 and CDR2 sequences are SGDLS and YYNGEE. The CDR3 DNA is TGTGCCAGCAGCGAACAGGGAAACTATGGCTACACCTTC. It is translated as CASSEQGNYGYTF.

This chain connects TRBV4-3 to TRBJ2-7, with TRBD2 matching 16 bases. This CDR3 is 18 amino acids long. Per the germline V gene, CDR1 is LGHNA and CDR2 is YSLEER. V gave up 4 bases and J gave up 5 bases; unmatched junction bases: 11. This CDR3 is CASSPGTSGRAGGHEQYF. CDR3 coding DNA: TGCGCCAGCAGCCCGGGGACTAGCGGGAGGGCCGGGGGCCACGAGCAGTACTTC.

As for this clone: This specimen includes other DNA sequences encoding the same CDR3. The genes are TRBV27 and TRBJ1-5, with D maybe TRBD1 (5 bases). V was trimmed by 3 bases and J by 1 base, leaving 7 bases between them. The germline gives CDR1 MNHEY, CDR2 SMNVEV (reference sequence). This CDR3 region has 14 residues. Here the CDR3 reads CASSFGGSNQPQHF. The CDR3 region has the DNA TGTGCCAGCAGTTTTGGGGGAAGCAATCAGCCCCAGCATTTT.

The J gene is TRBJ2-2, the V gene TRBV9, with a possible D match to TRBD2 (5 bases). Germline values: CDR1 SGDLS, CDR2 YYNGEE. Trimming took 4 bases from V and 0 from J, leaving 13 bases between them. This CDR3 spans 16 amino acids. This CDR3 is CASSSRAEPNTGELFF. The DNA of the CDR3 is TGTGCCAGCAGCAGCCGAGCGGAACCGAACACCGGGGAGCTGTTTTTT.

The CDR3 loop reads CASSLDSRYEQYF. DNA for the CDR3: TGTGCCAGCAGCTTAGATAGTAGGTACGAGCAGTACTTC. This chain joins TRBV11-2 and TRBJ2-7; D gene ambiguous. This CDR3 spans 13 amino acids. With 0 bases removed from V and 4 bases from J, the gap between germline ends came to 7 bases. CDR1 is SGHAT and CDR2 is FQNNGV in the germline V gene.

The chain uses TRBV19 and TRBJ1-2; D is unclear. Looked up from germline, CDR1 is LNHDA and CDR2 is SQIVND (reference sequence). V gave up 3 bases and J gave up 5 bases, with 10 bases separating them. The CDR3 loop spans 13 amino acids. CDR3 amino acids: CASSIGFGYGYTF. CDR3 DNA: TGTGCCAGTAGTATCGGGTTTGGGTATGGCTACACCTTC.

V is TRBV19 and J is TRBJ1-1; 10 nucleotides align to TRBD1. CDR1 is LNHDA, CDR2 SQIVND, per germline (reference sequence). The CDR3 is 14 residues long. The V and J ends lost 5 bases and 5 bases, in that order; junction bases with no gene match: 5. CDR3 DNA sequence: TGTGCCAGTAGTGGGACAGGGGAATGGACTGAAGCTTTCTTT. Translated, it gives CASSGTGEWTEAFF.

Points on this clone: At the DNA level, this CDR3 is encoded by other sequences in the same sample as well. CDR3 region: CASSPGLAGGSYEQYF. DNA of the CDR3: TGCGCCAGCAGCCCCGGACTAGCGGGAGGCTCCTACGAGCAGTACTTC. V and J are TRBV4-1 and TRBJ2-7, with TRBD2 matching 14 bases. V shed 4 bases and J 0 bases; nucleotides not matched to a gene: 2. Germline V gene data show CDR1 as MGHRA and CDR2 as YSYEKL. CDR3 size: 16 residues.

This sequence joins TRBV7-8 and TRBJ2-1; D uncertain. The CDR3 is 16 residues long. CDR1 SGHVS and CDR2 FQNEAQ come from the germline V gene. The V and J ends lost 4 bases and 4 bases respectively, with 17 bases between them. The CDR3 loop is CASSSHRALPYNEQFF. DNA for the CDR3: TGTGCCAGCAGCTCCCACCGAGCCCTTCCGTACAATGAGCAGTTCTTC. Full variable domain (rest looked up from reference TRBV7-8 and TRBJ2-1): GAGVSQSPRYKVAKRGQDVALRCDPISGHVSLFWYQQALGQGPEFLTYFQNEAQLDKSGLPSDRFFAERPEGSVSTLKIQRTQQEDSAVYLCASSSHRALPYNEQFFGPGTRLTVL.

This clone was observed a single time. The chain employs TRBV7-8 and TRBJ2-1; TRBD1 matches 8 bases. The CDR3 spans 14 residues. CDR1 is SGHVS and CDR2 is FQNEAQ in the germline V gene. Germline trimming cut 5 bases from V and 7 bases from J; bases unmatched to any gene: 7. CDR3 sequence (DNA): TGTGCCAGCAGCCTTCCGGACAGGGAGAATGAGCAGTTCTTC. It encodes CASSLPDRENEQFF.

The chain carries TRBV19 and TRBJ2-1; 9 nucleotides align to TRBD1. Germline V CDR1 and CDR2: LNHDA, SQIVND (reference sequence). This CDR3 contains 18 residues. The V segment lost 3 bases and the J segment 1 base; nucleotides outside the gene matches: 10. As DNA, the CDR3 is TGTGCCAGTAGTATTGCGCGATTCGGGACAGGGTCCTACAATGAGCAGTTCTTC. Its protein is CASSIARFGTGSYNEQFF.

The chain has TRBV7-6 and TRBJ2-7, with 8 bases lining up with TRBD1. CDR3 length: 16 amino acids. CDR1 is SGHVS and CDR2 is FNYEAQ in the germline V gene. J lost 1 base, V lost 4 bases, and 9 bases had no gene match. This CDR3 is CASSYDPGQESYEQYF. Written as DNA, the CDR3 is TGTGCCAGCAGCTACGACCCGGGACAGGAGTCCTACGAGCAGTACTTC. Filled out from reference TRBV7-6 and TRBJ2-7, the complete variable domain reads GAGVSQSPRYKVTKRGQDVALRCDPISGHVSLYWYRQALGQGPEFLTYFNYEAQQDKSGLPNDRFSAERPEGSISTLTIQRTEQRDSAMYRCASSYDPGQESYEQYFGPGTRLTVT.

V is TRBV27 and J is TRBJ2-7; perhaps TRBD2 as D (6 bases). Trimming left V 3 bases short and J 4 bases short, with 10 bases between. Looked up from germline, CDR1 is MNHEY and CDR2 is SMNVEV (reference sequence). The CDR3 spans 13 residues. The CDR3 sequence is CASSFLRGYEQYF. DNA of the CDR3: TGTGCCAGCAGTTTCCTTCGGGGGTACGAGCAGTACTTC.

This clone showed up just once. This chain connects TRBV6-5 to TRBJ2-1; D is unresolved. This CDR3 is 13 amino acids long. Germline V CDR1 and CDR2: MNHEY, SVGAGI. V shed 5 bases and J shed 6 bases, with 11 bases lying between them. The CDR3 spells CASSGSPGNEQFF. CDR3 nucleotide sequence: TGTGCCAGCAGTGGATCCCCGGGCAATGAGCAGTTCTTC.

V and J are TRBV29-1 and TRBJ2-7; 10 bases are shared with TRBD1. The CDR3 contains 13 residues. Losses at the gene ends were 5 bases for V and 3 bases for J; bases not matched to a gene: 4. In germline, CDR1 is SQVTM, CDR2 ANQGSEA. The CDR3 DNA sequence: TGCAGCGTTAAGACAGGGGGCAACTACGAGCAGTACTTC. Translation: CSVKTGGNYEQYF.

The rearrangement uses TRBV10-1 and TRBJ1-1, with 8 bases matching TRBD1. The germline V gene has CDR1 WNHNN and CDR2 SYGVQD (reference sequence). After removal of 10 bases from V and 4 bases from J, the junction contained 11 bases not matched to a gene. The CDR3 runs 14 residues. CDR3 region: CATPGGRGPTEAFF. CDR3 bases: TGCGCCACCCCAGGCGGCAGGGGGCCCACTGAAGCTTTCTTT.

Only a few counts were recorded for this clone. The same CDR3 arises from other DNA sequences in this sample as well. The chain combines TRBV5-1 with TRBJ2-7; the D gene is possibly TRBD1 (5 bases). CDR1 and CDR2 (germline): SGHRS, YFSETQ. The germline V and J ends were trimmed by 1 base and 3 bases, with 5 bases remaining between them. The CDR3 contains 12 residues. CDR3 in DNA: TGCGCCAGCAGCTTGCAGGGCTACGAGCAGTACTTC. It codes for CASSLQGYEQYF.

This clone was observed once. The chain employs TRBV4-3 and TRBJ2-2; 12 bases map to TRBD2. V lost 3 bases, J lost 7 bases, and 9 bases stayed unmatched. Germline V lookup: CDR1 LGHNA, CDR2 YSLEER. There are 17 residues in the CDR3. The CDR3 DNA reads as TGCGCCAGCAGCCACCGACTAGCGGGAGTACTTCGCGGGGAGCTGTTTTTT. It codes for CASSHRLAGVLRGELFF.

The gene calls are TRBV6-5 and TRBJ2-7; possibly TRBD1 for D (6 bases). V was shortened by 6 bases and J by 6 bases, with 18 bases between the two germline ends. The CDR3 is made up of 14 amino acids. Germline lookup yields CDR1 MNHEY and CDR2 SVGAGI. The CDR3 bases are TGTGCCAGCAGCTTGGGGCAGGGGCCCCTCGAGCAGTACTTC. Its translation: CASSLGQGPLEQYF.

This sequence joins TRBV29-1 and TRBJ2-1; TRBD1 might be the D (6 bases). The CDR3 covers 17 residues. The V end lost 2 bases, the J end lost 0 bases, and 17 bases lay between the germline ends. CDR1 is SQVTM, CDR2 ANQGSEA, per germline. Here the CDR3 reads CSVELGLDSYSYNEQFF. The CDR3 DNA reads TGCAGCGTTGAATTAGGCCTGGACAGTTACTCCTACAATGAGCAGTTCTTC.

V is TRBV29-1 and J is TRBJ2-5; D unclear. The J call could be wrong; TRBJ2-7 is a better fit for the DNA end. This CDR3 is 13 amino acids long. From germline, CDR1 is SQVTM and CDR2 ANQGSEA. Here the CDR3 reads CSATLSTTYEQYF. In nucleotides, the CDR3 is TGCAGCGCTACCCTTTCAACGACCTACGAGCAGTACTTC.